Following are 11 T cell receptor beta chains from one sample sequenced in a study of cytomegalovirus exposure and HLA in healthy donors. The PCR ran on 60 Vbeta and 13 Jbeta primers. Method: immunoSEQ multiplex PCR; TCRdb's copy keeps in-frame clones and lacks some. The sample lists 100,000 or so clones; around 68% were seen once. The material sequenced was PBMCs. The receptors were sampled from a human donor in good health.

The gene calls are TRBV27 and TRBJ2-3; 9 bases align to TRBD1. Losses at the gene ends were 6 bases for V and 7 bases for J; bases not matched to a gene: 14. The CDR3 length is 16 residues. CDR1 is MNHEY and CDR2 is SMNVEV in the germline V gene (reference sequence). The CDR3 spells CASSPWLGQGGNTQYF. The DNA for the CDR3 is TGTGCCAGCAGCCCGTGGTTGGGACAGGGAGGGAATACGCAGTATTTT.

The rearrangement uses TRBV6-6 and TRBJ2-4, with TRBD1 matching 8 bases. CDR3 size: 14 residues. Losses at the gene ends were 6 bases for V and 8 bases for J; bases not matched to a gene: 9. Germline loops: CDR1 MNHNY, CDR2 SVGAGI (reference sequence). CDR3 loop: CASSNGQGWDIQYF. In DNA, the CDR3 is TGTGCCAGCAGCAATGGACAGGGTTGGGACATTCAGTACTTC.

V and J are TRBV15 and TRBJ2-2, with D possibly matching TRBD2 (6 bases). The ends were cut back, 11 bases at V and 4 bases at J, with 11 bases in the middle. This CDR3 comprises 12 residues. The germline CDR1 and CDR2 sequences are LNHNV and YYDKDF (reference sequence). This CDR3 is CARKRATGELFF. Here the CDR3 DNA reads TGTGCCCGGAAGCGGGCCACCGGGGAGCTGTTTTTT.

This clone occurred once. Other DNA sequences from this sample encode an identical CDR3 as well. The DNA of the CDR3 is TGTGCCAGCAGCCTAACCTCTGGAAACACCATATATTTT. Protein: CASSLTSGNTIYF. The chain employs TRBV6-5 and TRBJ1-3; D unclear. This CDR3 is built from 13 residues. Trimming cost V 6 bases and J 0 bases, with 6 bases left between them. CDR1 and CDR2 (germline): MNHEY, SVGAGI.

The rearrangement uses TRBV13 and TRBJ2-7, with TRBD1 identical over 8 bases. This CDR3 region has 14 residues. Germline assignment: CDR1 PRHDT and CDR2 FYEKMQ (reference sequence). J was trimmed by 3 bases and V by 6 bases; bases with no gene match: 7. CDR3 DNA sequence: TGTGCCAGCAGATCCGGGACAGGTAGCTACGAGCAGTACTTC. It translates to CASRSGTGSYEQYF.

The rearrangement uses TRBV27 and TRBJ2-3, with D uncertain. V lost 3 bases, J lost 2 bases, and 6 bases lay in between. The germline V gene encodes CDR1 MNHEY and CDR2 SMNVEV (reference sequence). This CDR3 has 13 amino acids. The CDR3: CASSFIYTDTQYF. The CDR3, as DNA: TGTGCCAGCAGTTTCATCTACACAGATACGCAGTATTTT.

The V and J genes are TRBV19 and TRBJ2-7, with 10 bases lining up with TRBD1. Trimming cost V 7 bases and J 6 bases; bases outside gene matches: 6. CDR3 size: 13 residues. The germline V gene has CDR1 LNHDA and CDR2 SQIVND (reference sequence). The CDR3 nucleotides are TGTGCCAGTATGGACAGGGGGTTCGGCGAGCAGTACTTC. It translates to CASMDRGFGEQYF. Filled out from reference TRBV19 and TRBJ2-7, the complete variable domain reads DGGITQSPKYLFRKEGQNVTLSCEQNLNHDAMYWYRQDPGQGLRLIYYSQIVNDFQKGDIAEGYSVSREKKESFPLTVTSAQKNPTAFYLCASMDRGFGEQYFGPGTRLTVT.

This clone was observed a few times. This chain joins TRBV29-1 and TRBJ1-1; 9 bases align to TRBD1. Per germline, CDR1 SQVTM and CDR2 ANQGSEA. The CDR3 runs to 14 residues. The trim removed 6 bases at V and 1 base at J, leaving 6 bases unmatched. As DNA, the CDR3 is TGCAGCGTCGATCCGGGACAGGGGAACACTGAAGCTTTCTTT. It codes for CSVDPGQGNTEAFF.

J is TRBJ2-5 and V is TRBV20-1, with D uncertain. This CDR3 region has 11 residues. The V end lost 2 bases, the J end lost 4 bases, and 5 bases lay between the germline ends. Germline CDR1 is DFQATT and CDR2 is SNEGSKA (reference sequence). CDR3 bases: TGCAGTGCTAGAACCGGAGAGACCCAGTACTTC. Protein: CSARTGETQYF.

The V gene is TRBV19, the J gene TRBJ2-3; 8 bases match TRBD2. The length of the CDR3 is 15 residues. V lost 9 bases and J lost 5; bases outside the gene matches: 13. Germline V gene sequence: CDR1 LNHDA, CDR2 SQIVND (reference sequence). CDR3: CASSPQGTSVDTQYF. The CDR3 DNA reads TGTGCCAGCAGCCCCCAGGGGACTAGTGTAGATACGCAGTATTTT.

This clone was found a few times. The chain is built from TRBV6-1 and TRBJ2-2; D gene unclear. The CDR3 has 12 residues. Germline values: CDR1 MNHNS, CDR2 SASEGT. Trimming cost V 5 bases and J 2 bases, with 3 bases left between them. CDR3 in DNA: TGTGCCAGCAGTTATAACACCGGGGAGCTGTTTTTT. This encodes CASSYNTGELFF.